This entry lists 18 T cell receptor beta chains sequenced from one sample in a study of cytomegalovirus exposure and HLA in healthy donors. With 60 Vbeta and 13 Jbeta primers, the PCR was carried out. Profiling relied on immunoSEQ multiplex PCR, and the TCRdb table lists in-frame clones only, not all of them. The sample has more than 95,000 clones; 65% to 85% are singletons. The specimen sequenced was PBMCs. These receptors all come from a young man in good health and CMV-seronegative.

The chain has TRBV28 and TRBJ2-7; D remains ambiguous. The CDR3 runs 17 residues. Trimming took off 5 bases at V and 4 bases at J, with 24 bases between the two ends. Germline V gene sequence: CDR1 MDHEN, CDR2 SYDVKM. The CDR3 region has the DNA TGTGCCAGCAGTCCCACTTTGATTTTTAGCCTGCGGTACGAGCAGTACTTC. Amino acid sequence: CASSPTLIFSLRYEQYF.

This clone occurred a few times. This chain links TRBV19 with TRBJ2-1; 10 bases are a match to TRBD2. The CDR3 has 17 amino acids. Germline loops: CDR1 LNHDA, CDR2 SQIVND (reference sequence). J lost 5 bases, V lost 5 bases, and 12 bases had no gene match. For the CDR3, the DNA is TGTGCCAGTAGTCGTAGTAGGCTAGCGGGAGTACACAATGAGCAGTTCTTC. It translates to CASSRSRLAGVHNEQFF.

The V and J genes are TRBV2 and TRBJ2-1; 10 nucleotides line up with TRBD2. The CDR3 totals 17 residues. Germline CDR1 reads SNHLY; CDR2 reads FYNNEI. The J segment lost 3 bases and the V segment lost 2 bases, leaving 7 bases of the junction unmatched. Here the CDR3 DNA reads TGTGCCAGCAGTGAACCCCCGGGACTAGCGTTCTACAATGAGCAGTTCTTC. Translated: CASSEPPGLAFYNEQFF. The full variable domain, in which reference TRBV2 and TRBJ2-1 provide the parts outside the CDR3, is EPEVTQTPSHQVTQMGQEVILRCVPISNHLYFYWYRQILGQKVEFLVSFYNNEISEKSEIFDDQFSVERPDGSNFTLKIRSTKLEDSAMYFCASSEPPGLAFYNEQFFGPGTRLTVL.

Remarks on this clone: One end of the junction is discordant with germline, which a read error may explain. Other DNA sequences in this specimen translate into the identical CDR3. This CDR3 reads CASILMTGNTEAFF. The DNA for the CDR3 is TGTGCCAGCATCCTCATGACAGGGAACACTGAAGCCTTCTTT. The rearrangement joins TRBV7-2 to TRBJ1-1, with TRBD1 matching 7 bases. Germline V gives CDR1 SGHTA, CDR2 FQGNSA. The CDR3 spans 14 residues.

This clone has only one observation. This chain connects TRBV10-3 to TRBJ1-2, with D possibly TRBD1 on 5 matching bases. CDR1 is ENHRY, CDR2 SYGVKD, per germline. V lost 3 bases to trimming and J lost 7 bases, with 18 bases between them. This CDR3 has 15 amino acids. Here the CDR3 DNA reads TGTGCCATCAGTGATCGGGTGACAGAGCAATTTGGCTACACCTTC. Amino acids: CAISDRVTEQFGYTF.

This clone was counted a few times. The chain couples TRBV9 to TRBJ1-1; D not certain. The germline gives CDR1 SGDLS, CDR2 YYNGEE. The V end was cut by 0 bases, the J end by 1 base, with 10 bases between. This CDR3 comprises 15 residues. CDR3 nucleotide sequence: TGTGCCAGCAGCGTAGGTTGGTCCGGGAACACTGAAGCTTTCTTT. It is translated as CASSVGWSGNTEAFF. The full variable domain, with the rest looked up from reference TRBV9 and TRBJ1-1, is DSGVTQTPKHLITATGQRVTLRCSPRSGDLSVYWYQQSLDQGLQFLIQYYNGEERAKGNILERFSAQQFPDLHSELNLSSLELGDSALYFCASSVGWSGNTEAFFGQGTRLTVV.

V gene TRBV7-9 combines with J gene TRBJ1-5; D is unclear. This CDR3 contains 12 residues. Germline V gene lookup returns CDR1 SEHNR and CDR2 FQNEAQ (reference sequence). Trimming stripped 2 bases from V and 5 bases from J, with 4 bases between. CDR3 DNA sequence: TGTGCCAGCAGCTTACCCGATCAGCCCCAGCATTTT. Translating it yields CASSLPDQPQHF.

This clone has a handful of counts. The chain is built from TRBV6-5 and TRBJ1-2; 8 nucleotides align to TRBD1. This CDR3 has 14 amino acids. Trimming removed 0 bases from V and 4 bases from J; junction bases left unmatched: 1. Germline V lookup: CDR1 MNHEY, CDR2 SVGAGI. In nucleotides, the CDR3 is TGTGCCAGCAGTTACTCGGACAGGGCCTATGGCTACACCTTC. Translating it yields CASSYSDRAYGYTF.

The rearrangement uses TRBV19 and TRBJ2-7; 8 bases line up with TRBD2. V shed 10 bases and J 2 bases; nucleotides not matched to a gene: 13. From germline, CDR1 is LNHDA and CDR2 SQIVND (reference sequence). This CDR3 contains 15 residues. In DNA form, the CDR3 reads TGTGCCACTCAACATCCCGCGGGAGGCGCCTACGAGCAGTACTTC. It yields the protein CATQHPAGGAYEQYF.

This sequence joins TRBV19 and TRBJ1-1; D not certain. The germline gives CDR1 LNHDA, CDR2 SQIVND (reference sequence). The germline V and J ends were trimmed by 9 bases and 1 base, with 12 bases remaining between them. The CDR3 contains 13 residues. The CDR3: CASLPTGNTEAFF. CDR3 coding DNA: TGTGCCAGCCTCCCGACGGGGAACACTGAAGCTTTCTTT.

The CDR3 nucleotides read TGTGCCAGCAGCTTGGGACAGGTCCAAGAGACCCAGTACTTC. Encoded protein: CASSLGQVQETQYF. V is TRBV5-6 and J is TRBJ2-5, with D perhaps TRBD1 (6 bases). The CDR3 length is 14 residues. V was trimmed by 0 bases and J by 1 base, leaving 7 bases between them. Germline V gene lookup returns CDR1 SGHDT and CDR2 YYEEEE.

The V call is TRBV7-3, the J call TRBJ2-3, with 9 bases identical to TRBD2. With 5 bases clipped from V and 11 bases from J, the junction kept 11 bases outside the gene matches. This CDR3 comprises 14 residues. CDR1 and CDR2 (germline): SGHTA, FQGTGA. The CDR3 protein is CASSLGSSGSGQYF. The CDR3 bases are TGTGCCAGCAGCCTGGGGAGTAGCGGGAGTGGGCAGTATTTT.

V usage is TRBV19 and J usage is TRBJ1-2; D unresolved. The CDR3 totals 13 residues. V lost 6 bases to trimming and J lost 2 bases, with 10 bases between them. In germline, CDR1 is LNHDA, CDR2 SQIVND (reference sequence). The CDR3 loop is CASSPGSNYGYTF. The CDR3 DNA sequence: TGTGCCAGTAGCCCCGGGAGCAACTATGGCTACACCTTC. Full variable domain (outside the CDR3, taken from reference TRBV19 and TRBJ1-2): DGGITQSPKYLFRKEGQNVTLSCEQNLNHDAMYWYRQDPGQGLRLIYYSQIVNDFQKGDIAEGYSVSREKKESFPLTVTSAQKNPTAFYLCASSPGSNYGYTFGSGTRLTVV.

The DNA for the CDR3 is TGTGCCAGCAGCCCCAGGACTAGCGGGGGCTCCTACAATGAGCAGTTCTTC. Translated, it gives CASSPRTSGGSYNEQFF. The chain recombines TRBV11-2 with TRBJ2-1; 13 bases match TRBD2. The CDR3 spans 17 residues. CDR1 is SGHAT and CDR2 is FQNNGV in the germline V gene. V lost 5 bases, J lost 0 bases, and 4 bases stayed unmatched.

V gene TRBV11-3 combines with J gene TRBJ1-5; D remains unclear. The CDR3 runs to 14 residues. V was cut by 0 bases and J by 7 bases, with 10 bases left in between. CDR1 and CDR2 from the germline V gene are SGHNT and YENEEA. This chain's CDR3 is CASSLDLPGQPQHF. DNA of the CDR3: TGTGCCAGCAGCTTAGATCTACCGGGACAGCCCCAGCATTTT.

The rearrangement links TRBV4-1 to TRBJ2-1; no clear D. CDR3 length: 11 amino acids. V was shortened by 5 bases and J by 10 bases, with 9 bases between the two germline ends. The germline CDR1 and CDR2 sequences are MGHRA and YSYEKL. The CDR3 DNA reads as TGCGCCAGCAGCATTATGGAGGAGCAGTTCTTC. Protein: CASSIMEEQFF.

The CDR3 sequence is CASSYQNIKNTEAFF. The CDR3 region has the DNA TGTGCCAGCAGCTATCAGAATATCAAGAACACTGAAGCTTTCTTT. The chain is built from TRBV7-3 and TRBJ1-1; D gene unclear. The ends were cut back, 4 bases at V and 1 base at J, with 13 bases in the middle. Germline V CDR1 and CDR2: SGHTA, FQGTGA. This CDR3 is 15 amino acids long. The full variable domain, with the rest looked up from reference TRBV7-3 and TRBJ1-1, is GAGVSQTPSNKVTEKGKYVELRCDPISGHTALYWYRQSLGQGPEFLIYFQGTGAADDSGLPNDRFFAVRPEGSVSTLKIQRTERGDSAVYLCASSYQNIKNTEAFFGQGTRLTVV.

V is TRBV5-1 and J is TRBJ2-7; the match to TRBD2 covers 7 bases. The CDR3 is 13 amino acids. Germline loops: CDR1 SGHRS, CDR2 YFSETQ. V lost 0 bases and J lost 5; bases outside the gene matches: 2. The CDR3 here is CASSLGGRDEQYF. The CDR3, as DNA: TGCGCCAGCAGCTTGGGAGGGAGGGACGAGCAGTACTTC. Based on the CDR3 plus reference TRBV5-1 and TRBJ2-7, the full variable domain is KAGVTQTPRYLIKTRGQQVTLSCSPISGHRSVSWYQQTPGQGLQFLFEYFSETQRNKGNFPGRFSGRQFSNSRSEMNVSTLELGDSALYLCASSLGGRDEQYFGPGTRLTVT.